A single sample is the source of the 15 T cell receptor beta chains below, sequenced in a study of shared clonotypes between healthy human individuals. Some clones are missing from TCRdb's copy, which holds only in-frame ones; the method was immunoSEQ multiplex PCR. The repertoire holds more than 1 million clones, with approximately 80% as singletons. Input material: memory CD4+ T cells from PBMCs. Sample subset: CD45RA-negative fraction. These receptors came from a man between 18 and 35 years old in good health. Some clones in this sample may be carry-over from other donors' samples.

V and J are TRBV5-1 and TRBJ2-3, with D maybe TRBD2 (5 bases). In germline, CDR1 is SGHRS, CDR2 YFSETQ. The CDR3 contains 14 residues. With 1 base removed from V and 2 bases from J, the gap between germline ends came to 8 bases. The CDR3 reads CASSLTRTTDTQYF. The CDR3 DNA reads TGCGCCAGCAGCTTGACTAGAACCACAGATACGCAGTATTTT.

This clone was picked up one time. V and J are TRBV2 and TRBJ2-4, with D possibly being TRBD2 (5 bases). Germline V gene sequence: CDR1 SNHLY, CDR2 FYNNEI. The CDR3 sequence is 14 residues long. V lost 4 bases, J lost 10 bases, and 17 bases lay in between. CDR3 DNA sequence: TGTGCCAGCAGTGTAAGGACCTCATCGGGGATTCAGTACTTC. Protein product: CASSVRTSSGIQYF. The whole variable domain, remainder taken from reference TRBV2 and TRBJ2-4, is EPEVTQTPSHQVTQMGQEVILRCVPISNHLYFYWYRQILGQKVEFLVSFYNNEISEKSEIFDDQFSVERPDGSNFTLKIRSTKLEDSAMYFCASSVRTSSGIQYFGAGTRLSVL.

CDR3 coding DNA: TGTGCCAGCAGTGAATGGGGTGCTAGCGGCGGGGCAGGGACCCAGTACTTC. Its translation is CASSEWGASGGAGTQYF. This chain uses TRBV25-1 with TRBJ2-5; TRBD2 aligns across 7 bases. Germline CDR1 is MGHDK and CDR2 is SYGVNS. This CDR3 has 17 amino acids. Trimming at V came to 1 base and at J to 7 bases, leaving 15 bases not matched to a gene.

As to this clone: The sample contains more than one DNA sequence encoding this CDR3. This chain uses TRBV5-1 with TRBJ1-1; D remains ambiguous. The CDR3 extends over 13 amino acids. CDR1 SGHRS and CDR2 YFSETQ come from the germline V gene. V was clipped by 0 bases and J by 1 base, with 4 bases between them. For the CDR3, the DNA is TGCGCCAGCAGCTTGGTCCCGAACACTGAAGCTTTCTTT. Protein: CASSLVPNTEAFF.

The gene calls are TRBV21-1 and TRBJ1-5; the table's D call, TRBD1, was not checked against the DNA. TRBV21-1 is a recognized pseudogene. The CDR3 is 16 amino acids. The CDR3 sequence is CASSKGQGVNNQPQHF. The CDR3 nucleotides are TGTGCCAGCAGCAAAGGACAGGGAGTCAACAATCAGCCCCAGCATTTT.

This chain uses TRBV7-6 with TRBJ1-5; possibly TRBD1 for D (5 bases). CDR1 is SGHVS, CDR2 FNYEAQ, per germline. The CDR3 length is 16 residues. Between the trimmed V and J ends, which lost 0 bases and 1 base, there was a span of 10 bases. The CDR3 loop reads CASSLAPGTSNQPQHF. The CDR3 DNA is TGTGCCAGCAGCTTAGCCCCCGGGACGAGCAATCAGCCCCAGCATTTT.

This chain connects TRBV11-2 to TRBJ1-2; D uncertain. The CDR3 runs 13 residues. Per the germline V gene, CDR1 is SGHAT and CDR2 is FQNNGV. The germline V and J ends were trimmed by 5 bases and 3 bases, with 10 bases remaining between them. The CDR3: CASSQTAYYGYTF. The CDR3 nucleotides read TGTGCCAGCAGCCAAACGGCTTACTATGGCTACACCTTC.

The chain employs TRBV4-1 and TRBJ2-6; no clear D. V lost 0 bases, J lost 0 bases, and 15 bases lay in between. Germline values: CDR1 MGHRA, CDR2 YSYEKL. The CDR3 runs to 19 residues. The CDR3 bases are TGCGCCAGCAGCCAAGATATCTACACTCCAAGCTCTGGGGCCAACGTCCTGACTTTC. Amino acids: CASSQDIYTPSSGANVLTF.

The V call is TRBV27, the J call TRBJ2-1; maybe TRBD2 (6 bases). CDR1 and CDR2 from the germline V gene are MNHEY and SMNVEV (reference sequence). With 4 bases removed from V and 1 base from J, the gap between germline ends came to 11 bases. This CDR3 has 15 residues. DNA of the CDR3: TGTGCCAGCAGTTCGGGGGTGGCATCCTACAATGAGCAGTTCTTC. Translating gives CASSSGVASYNEQFF.

The chain links TRBV4-2 to TRBJ2-7; D may match TRBD1 or TRBD2 (5 bases each). Germline V gene lookup returns CDR1 LGHNA and CDR2 YNFKEQ. The CDR3 runs to 14 residues. V was pared by 4 bases and J by 7 bases, with 17 bases between. In DNA form, the CDR3 reads TGTGCCAGCAGCCCGGGCCAGGGATGGGGGGAGCAGTACTTC. This gives the protein CASSPGQGWGEQYF.

The V gene is TRBV6-5, the J gene TRBJ1-2; a possible D gene is TRBD1 (5 bases). Germline CDR1 MNHEY, CDR2 SVGAGI. The V end was cut by 5 bases, the J end by 3 bases, with 10 bases between. The CDR3 has 13 residues. CDR3 bases: TGTGCCAGCAGTGCTCCAGGGCACTATGGCTACACCTTC. The encoded protein is CASSAPGHYGYTF.

V usage is TRBV18 and J usage is TRBJ2-5; D might be TRBD1 (5 bases). V was trimmed by 4 bases and J by 5 bases, leaving 11 bases between them. The CDR3 contains 13 residues. CDR1 KGHSH and CDR2 LQKENI come from the germline V gene. CDR3 sequence reads: CASSQGKRETQYF. CDR3 in DNA: TGTGCCAGCTCACAGGGGAAGAGGGAGACCCAGTACTTC.

This clone has more than one count but fewer than ten. V usage is TRBV6-5 and J usage is TRBJ2-1; 12 bases fit TRBD1. Germline V gene data show CDR1 as MNHEY and CDR2 as SVGAGI. The length of the CDR3 is 15 residues. Trimming cost V 6 bases and J 3 bases; bases outside gene matches: 3. CDR3 sequence: CASRGTGGGYNEQFF. The CDR3 nucleotides read TGTGCCAGCAGAGGGACAGGGGGCGGCTACAATGAGCAGTTCTTC.

CDR3 nucleotide sequence: TGCAGCGTTGGTCAGCCCGACACCGGGGAGCTGTTTTTT. It encodes CSVGQPDTGELFF. This chain links TRBV29-1 with TRBJ2-2; D is unresolved. The germline V gene encodes CDR1 SQVTM and CDR2 ANQGSEA. This CDR3 is built from 13 residues. V was cut by 4 bases and J by 3 bases, with 9 bases left in between.

The V and J genes are TRBV19 and TRBJ1-5; a possible D gene is TRBD1 (5 bases). Deletions cut 5 bases from V and 5 bases from J, with 16 bases between. The CDR3 consists of 15 residues. Germline V gene data show CDR1 as LNHDA and CDR2 as SQIVND (reference sequence). CDR3 sequence: CASSPGTPGYQPQHF. CDR3 nucleotide sequence: TGTGCCAGTAGTCCCGGGACTCCGGGCTATCAGCCCCAGCATTTT.